Each of the 5 T cell receptor beta chains below was sequenced from the same sample in a study of CD8 T cells in Susac syndrome. It was with random hexamers that 0.5 to 1 ug RNA was reverse transcribed. TCRdb used MiXCR to reprocess the immunoSEQ multiplex PCR reads, holding one entry per CDR3 protein. The sample holds about 90,000 distinct CDR3 sequences, about 93% seen once. Sequences were obtained from CD8+ T cells from PBMCs. Receptor source: a human donor in good health.

The sample holds one count of this clonotype. This chain links TRBV12-3 or TRBV12-4 with TRBJ2-4; no reliable D call. Between the trimmed V and J ends, which lost 4 bases and 1 base, there was a span of 5 bases. The CDR3 consists of 13 residues. This CDR3 is CASSWGAKNIQYF. CDR3 DNA sequence: TGTGCCAGCAGTTGGGGTGCCAAAAACATTCAGTACTTC.

This sequence joins TRBV19 and TRBJ2-1, with 15 bases fitting TRBD2. This CDR3 region has 18 residues. From germline, CDR1 is LNHDA and CDR2 SQIVND (reference sequence). Trimming took 8 bases from V and 3 from J; bases not matched to a gene: 11. In DNA form, the CDR3 reads TGTGCCAGTTGTGATCGGGGGACTAGCGGGGGGAACTACAATGAGCAGTTCTTC. Translated: CASCDRGTSGGNYNEQFF.

J is TRBJ1-1 and V is TRBV15; D unclear. Trimming pared 8 bases from V and 3 bases from J, leaving 13 bases between. Germline loops: CDR1 LNHNV, CDR2 YYDKDF (reference sequence). The CDR3 has 13 amino acids. CDR3 loop: CATSPWRDTEAFF. The CDR3 DNA sequence: TGTGCCACCTCGCCGTGGAGGGACACTGAAGCTTTCTTT.

This chain connects TRBV11-2 to TRBJ1-1; the match to TRBD1 covers 12 bases. The CDR3 has 13 amino acids. J lost 11 bases, V lost 5 bases, and 6 bases had no gene match. CDR1 is SGHAT and CDR2 is FQNNGV in the germline V gene. The CDR3 coding sequence is TGTGCCAGCAGCGCAGGGACAGGGGGCTTGGCTTTCTTT. As protein: CASSAGTGGLAFF.

This rearrangement joins TRBV7-6 to TRBJ1-1; 8 nucleotides match TRBD1. Germline V gene lookup returns CDR1 SGHVS and CDR2 FNYEAQ. V gave up 5 bases and J gave up 0 bases; unmatched junction bases: 5. The CDR3 has 15 amino acids. The CDR3: CASSLRQGMNTEAFF. The CDR3, as DNA: TGTGCCAGCAGCCTCAGACAGGGGATGAACACTGAAGCTTTCTTT.